The T cell receptor beta chain described here comes from a study of blood T cell repertoires in COVID-19. Generated by immunoSEQ multiplex PCR, the TCRdb table keeps only in-frame clones and is missing some. Here the sample spans about 260,000 clones, more than 75% being singletons. The specimen was peripheral blood. This receptor was obtained from a woman in her thirties or forties who had recovered from COVID-19.

The CDR3 region is CASTPHSGGPANEQFF. DNA for the CDR3: TGTGCCAGCACTCCTCATAGCGGGGGGCCCGCCAATGAGCAGTTCTTC. The V call is TRBV11-2, the J call TRBJ2-1; 10 bases align to TRBD2. Trimming cost V 7 bases and J 6 bases; bases outside gene matches: 12. The CDR3 contains 16 residues. Germline values: CDR1 SGHAT, CDR2 FQNNGV.